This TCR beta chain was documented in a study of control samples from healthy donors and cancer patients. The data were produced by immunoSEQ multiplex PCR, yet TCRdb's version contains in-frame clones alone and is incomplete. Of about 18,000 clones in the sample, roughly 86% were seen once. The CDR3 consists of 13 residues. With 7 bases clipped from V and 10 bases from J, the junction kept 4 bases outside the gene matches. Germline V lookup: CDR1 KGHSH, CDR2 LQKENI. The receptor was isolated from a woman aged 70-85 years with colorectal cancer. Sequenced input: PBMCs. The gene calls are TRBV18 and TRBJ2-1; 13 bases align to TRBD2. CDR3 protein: CASLPGLAGEQFF. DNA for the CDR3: TGTGCCAGCTTACCGGGACTAGCGGGGGAGCAGTTCTTC.